There are many counts of the clone carrying this TCR beta chain. Antigen specificity is unknown. Attached unique molecular identifiers marked individual cDNA molecules. TCRdb reanalysed the 5' RACE reads using MiXCR and keeps one entry per CDR3 protein. This sample has roughly 34,000 distinct CDR3 sequences, with about 6.8% found just once. This specimen belongs to a study of early T cells in non-severe SARS-CoV-2 infection. Overall study findings and caveats: CD4 and private specificities were missed by VDJdb matching, which favored anti-spike CD8 responses.

The source was whole blood, collected at baseline. This receptor was identified in an adult who was a healthcare worker with PCR-confirmed SARS-CoV-2 infection or an uninfected control (not recorded which).

The CDR3 protein is CASSFFDTQYF. The CDR3 nucleotides are TGTGCCAGCAGTTTTTTCGATACGCAGTATTTT. The V gene is TRBV27, the J gene TRBJ2-3, with D unclear. Germline-derived CDR1 and CDR2 are MNHEY and SMNVEV (reference sequence). The CDR3 contains 11 residues. V was trimmed by 3 bases and J by 6 bases, leaving 4 bases between them.